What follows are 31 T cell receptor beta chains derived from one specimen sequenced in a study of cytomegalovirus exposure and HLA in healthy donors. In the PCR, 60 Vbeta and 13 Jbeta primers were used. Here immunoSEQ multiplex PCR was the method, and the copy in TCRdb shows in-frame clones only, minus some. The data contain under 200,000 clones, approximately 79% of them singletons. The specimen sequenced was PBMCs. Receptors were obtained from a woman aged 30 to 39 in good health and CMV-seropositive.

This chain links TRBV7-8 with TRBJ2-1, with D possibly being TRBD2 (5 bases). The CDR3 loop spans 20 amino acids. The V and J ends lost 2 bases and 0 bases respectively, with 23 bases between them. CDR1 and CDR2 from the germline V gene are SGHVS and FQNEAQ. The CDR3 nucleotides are TGTGCCAGCAGCTTAAAAAGGTTACTAGGGCCCCCTAGCTCCTACAATGAGCAGTTCTTC. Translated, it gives CASSLKRLLGPPSSYNEQFF.

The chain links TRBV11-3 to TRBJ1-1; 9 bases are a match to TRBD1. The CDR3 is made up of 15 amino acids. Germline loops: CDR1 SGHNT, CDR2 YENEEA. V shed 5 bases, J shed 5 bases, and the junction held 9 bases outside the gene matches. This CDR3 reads CASSLTGGSKTEAFF. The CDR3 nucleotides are TGTGCCAGCAGCCTAACAGGGGGCTCGAAAACTGAAGCTTTCTTT.

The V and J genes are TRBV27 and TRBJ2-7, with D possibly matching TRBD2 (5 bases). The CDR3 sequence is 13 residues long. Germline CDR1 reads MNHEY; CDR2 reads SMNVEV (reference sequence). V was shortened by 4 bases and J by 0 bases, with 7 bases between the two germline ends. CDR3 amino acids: CASSYEGSYEQYF. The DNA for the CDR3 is TGTGCCAGCAGTTACGAGGGCTCCTACGAGCAGTACTTC.

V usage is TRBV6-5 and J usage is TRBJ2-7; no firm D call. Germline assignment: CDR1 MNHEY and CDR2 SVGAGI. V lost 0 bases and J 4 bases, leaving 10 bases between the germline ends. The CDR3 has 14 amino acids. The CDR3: CASSYSTEDYEQYF. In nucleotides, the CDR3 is TGTGCCAGCAGTTACTCGACTGAGGATTACGAGCAGTACTTC.

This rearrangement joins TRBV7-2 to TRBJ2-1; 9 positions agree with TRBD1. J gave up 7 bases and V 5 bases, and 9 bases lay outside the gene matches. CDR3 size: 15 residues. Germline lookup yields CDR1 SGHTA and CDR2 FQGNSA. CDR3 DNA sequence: TGTGCCAGCAGCATACCGGGACAGGGTAAAAATGAGCAGTTCTTC. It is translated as CASSIPGQGKNEQFF.

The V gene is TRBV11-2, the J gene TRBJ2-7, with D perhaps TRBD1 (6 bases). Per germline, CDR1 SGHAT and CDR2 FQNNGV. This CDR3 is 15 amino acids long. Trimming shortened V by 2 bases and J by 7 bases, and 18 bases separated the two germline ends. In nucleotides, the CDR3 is TGTGCCAGCAGCTTAACGACAGGCCGAACTTCGGAGCAGTACTTC. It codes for CASSLTTGRTSEQYF.

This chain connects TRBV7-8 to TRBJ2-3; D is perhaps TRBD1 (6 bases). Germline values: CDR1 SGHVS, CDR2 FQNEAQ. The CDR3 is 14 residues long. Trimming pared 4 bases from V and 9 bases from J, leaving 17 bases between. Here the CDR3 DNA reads TGTGCCAGCAGCTACAGGGAGAGATATGGGACGCAGTATTTT. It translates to CASSYRERYGTQYF. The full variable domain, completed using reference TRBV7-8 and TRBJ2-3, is GAGVSQSPRYKVAKRGQDVALRCDPISGHVSLFWYQQALGQGPEFLTYFQNEAQLDKSGLPSDRFFAERPEGSVSTLKIQRTQQEDSAVYLCASSYRERYGTQYFGPGTRLTVL.

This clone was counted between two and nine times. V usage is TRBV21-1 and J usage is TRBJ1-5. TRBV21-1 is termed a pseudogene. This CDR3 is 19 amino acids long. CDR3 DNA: TGTGCCAGCAGCGCAATTGGAGGGGAATCCGTGGTACGCAATCAGCCCCAGCATTTT. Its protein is CASSAIGGESVVRNQPQHF.

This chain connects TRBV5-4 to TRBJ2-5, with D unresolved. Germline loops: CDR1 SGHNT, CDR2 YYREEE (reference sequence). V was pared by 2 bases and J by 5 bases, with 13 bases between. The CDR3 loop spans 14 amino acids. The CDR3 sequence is CASSLTSDRETQYF. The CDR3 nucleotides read TGTGCCAGCAGCTTAACAAGCGACCGGGAGACCCAGTACTTC.

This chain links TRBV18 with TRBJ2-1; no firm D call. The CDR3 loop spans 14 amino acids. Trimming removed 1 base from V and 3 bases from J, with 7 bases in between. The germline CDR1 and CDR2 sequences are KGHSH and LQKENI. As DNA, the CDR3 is TGTGCCAGCTCACCACTGACGGGCTACAATGAGCAGTTCTTC. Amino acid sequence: CASSPLTGYNEQFF.

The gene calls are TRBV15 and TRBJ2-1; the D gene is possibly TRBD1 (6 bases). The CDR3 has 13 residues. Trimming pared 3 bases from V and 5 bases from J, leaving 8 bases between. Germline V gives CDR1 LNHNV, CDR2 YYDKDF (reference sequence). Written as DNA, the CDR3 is TGTGCCACCAGCAGGGACAGAAACAATGAGCAGTTCTTC. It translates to CATSRDRNNEQFF.

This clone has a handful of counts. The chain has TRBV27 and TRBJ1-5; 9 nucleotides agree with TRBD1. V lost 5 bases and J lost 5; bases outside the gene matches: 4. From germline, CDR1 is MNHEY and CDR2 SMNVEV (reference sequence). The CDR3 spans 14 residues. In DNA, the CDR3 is TGTGCCAGCAGTAGGACAGGGGTTGATCAGCCCCAGCATTTT. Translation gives CASSRTGVDQPQHF.

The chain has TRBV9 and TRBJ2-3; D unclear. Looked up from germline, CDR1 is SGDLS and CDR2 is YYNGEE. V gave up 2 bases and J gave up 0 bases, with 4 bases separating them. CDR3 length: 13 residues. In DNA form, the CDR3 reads TGTGCCAGCAGCGTCATGAGCACAGATACGCAGTATTTT. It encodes CASSVMSTDTQYF.

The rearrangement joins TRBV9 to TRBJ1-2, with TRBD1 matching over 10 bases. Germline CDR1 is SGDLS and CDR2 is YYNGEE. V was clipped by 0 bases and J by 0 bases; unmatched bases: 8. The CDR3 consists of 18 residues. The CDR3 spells CASSVAADRGFPNYGYTF. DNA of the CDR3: TGTGCCAGCAGCGTAGCGGCGGACAGGGGGTTTCCTAACTATGGCTACACCTTC.

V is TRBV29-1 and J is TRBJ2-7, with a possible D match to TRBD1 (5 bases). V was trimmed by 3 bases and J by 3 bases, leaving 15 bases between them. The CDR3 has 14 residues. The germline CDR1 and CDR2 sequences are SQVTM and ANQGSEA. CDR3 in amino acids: CSVEWEGALYEQYF. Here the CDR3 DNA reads TGCAGCGTTGAGTGGGAAGGGGCTCTCTACGAGCAGTACTTC.

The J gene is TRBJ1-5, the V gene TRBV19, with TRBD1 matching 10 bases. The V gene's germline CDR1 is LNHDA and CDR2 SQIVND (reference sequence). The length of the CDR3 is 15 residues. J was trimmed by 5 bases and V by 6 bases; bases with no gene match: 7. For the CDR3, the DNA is TGTGCCAGTAGGGGGACAGGGGCGAATCATCAGCCCCAGCATTTT. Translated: CASRGTGANHQPQHF. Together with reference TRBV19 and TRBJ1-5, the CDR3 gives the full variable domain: DGGITQSPKYLFRKEGQNVTLSCEQNLNHDAMYWYRQDPGQGLRLIYYSQIVNDFQKGDIAEGYSVSREKKESFPLTVTSAQKNPTAFYLCASRGTGANHQPQHFGDGTRLSIL.

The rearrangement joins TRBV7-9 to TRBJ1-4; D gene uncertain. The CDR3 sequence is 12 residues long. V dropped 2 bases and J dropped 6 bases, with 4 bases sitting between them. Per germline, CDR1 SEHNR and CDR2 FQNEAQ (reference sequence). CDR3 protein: CASSLRDEKLFF. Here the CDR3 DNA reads TGTGCCAGCAGCTTAAGAGATGAAAAACTGTTTTTT.

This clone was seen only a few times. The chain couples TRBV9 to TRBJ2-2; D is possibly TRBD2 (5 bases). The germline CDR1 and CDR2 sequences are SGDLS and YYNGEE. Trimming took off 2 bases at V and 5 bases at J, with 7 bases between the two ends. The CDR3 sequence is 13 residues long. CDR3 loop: CASSVRGTGELFF. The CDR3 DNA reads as TGTGCCAGCAGCGTTCGGGGTACCGGGGAGCTGTTTTTT. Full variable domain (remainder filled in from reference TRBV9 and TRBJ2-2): DSGVTQTPKHLITATGQRVTLRCSPRSGDLSVYWYQQSLDQGLQFLIQYYNGEERAKGNILERFSAQQFPDLHSELNLSSLELGDSALYFCASSVRGTGELFFGEGSRLTVL.

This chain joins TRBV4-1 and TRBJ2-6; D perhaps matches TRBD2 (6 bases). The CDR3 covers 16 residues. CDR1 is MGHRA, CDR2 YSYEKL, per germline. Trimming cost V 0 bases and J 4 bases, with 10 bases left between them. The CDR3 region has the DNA TGCGCCAGCAGCCAAGAGAGGGACTCGGGGGCCAACGTCCTGACTTTC. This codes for CASSQERDSGANVLTF.

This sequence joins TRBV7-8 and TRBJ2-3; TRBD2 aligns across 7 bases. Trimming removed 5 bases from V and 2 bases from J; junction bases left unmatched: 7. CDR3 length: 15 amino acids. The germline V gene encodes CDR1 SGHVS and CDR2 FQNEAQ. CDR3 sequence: CASSPLAAYTDTQYF. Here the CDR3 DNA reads TGTGCCAGCAGCCCTCTAGCGGCCTACACAGATACGCAGTATTTT.

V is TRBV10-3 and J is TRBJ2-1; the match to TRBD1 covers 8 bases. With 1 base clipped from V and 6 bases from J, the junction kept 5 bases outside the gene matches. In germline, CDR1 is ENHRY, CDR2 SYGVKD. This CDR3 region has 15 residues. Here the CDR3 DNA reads TGTGCCATCAGTGAGTTCTCAGGACAGGGCAATGAGCAGTTCTTC. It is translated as CAISEFSGQGNEQFF.

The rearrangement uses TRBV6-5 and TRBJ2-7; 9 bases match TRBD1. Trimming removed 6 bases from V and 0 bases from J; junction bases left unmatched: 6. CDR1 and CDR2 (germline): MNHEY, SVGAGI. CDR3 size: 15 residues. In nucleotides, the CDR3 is TGTGCCAGCAGCCCCGGGACAGGGAGCTCCTACGAGCAGTACTTC. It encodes CASSPGTGSSYEQYF.

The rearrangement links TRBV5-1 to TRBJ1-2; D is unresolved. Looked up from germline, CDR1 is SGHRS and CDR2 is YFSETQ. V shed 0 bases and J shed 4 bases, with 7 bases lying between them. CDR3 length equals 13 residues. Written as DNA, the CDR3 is TGCGCCAGCAGCTTGGGGACTAGCTATGGCTACACCTTC. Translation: CASSLGTSYGYTF.

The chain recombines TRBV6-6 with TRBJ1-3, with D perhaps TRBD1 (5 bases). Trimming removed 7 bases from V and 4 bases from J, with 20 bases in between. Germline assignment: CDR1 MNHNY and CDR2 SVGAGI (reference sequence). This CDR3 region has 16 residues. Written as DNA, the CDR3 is TGTGCCAGCACCCCGGGGGGACCCCTTAGGGGAAACACCATATATTTT. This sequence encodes CASTPGGPLRGNTIYF.

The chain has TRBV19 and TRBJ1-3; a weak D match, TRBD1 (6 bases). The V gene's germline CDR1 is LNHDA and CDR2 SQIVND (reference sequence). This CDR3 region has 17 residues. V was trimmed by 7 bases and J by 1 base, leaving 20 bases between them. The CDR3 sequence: CASTSRTGYPSGNTIYF. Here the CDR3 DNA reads TGTGCCAGTACCAGTCGAACAGGGTATCCTTCTGGAAACACCATATATTTT. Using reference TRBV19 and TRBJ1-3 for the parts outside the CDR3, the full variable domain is DGGITQSPKYLFRKEGQNVTLSCEQNLNHDAMYWYRQDPGQGLRLIYYSQIVNDFQKGDIAEGYSVSREKKESFPLTVTSAQKNPTAFYLCASTSRTGYPSGNTIYFGEGSWLTVV.

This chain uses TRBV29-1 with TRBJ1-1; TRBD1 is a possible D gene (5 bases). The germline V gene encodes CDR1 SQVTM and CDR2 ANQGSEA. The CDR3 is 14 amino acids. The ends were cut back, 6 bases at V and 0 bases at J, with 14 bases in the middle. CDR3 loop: CSVGIAGLNTEAFF. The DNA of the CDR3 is TGCAGCGTGGGGATAGCGGGGCTGAACACTGAAGCTTTCTTT.

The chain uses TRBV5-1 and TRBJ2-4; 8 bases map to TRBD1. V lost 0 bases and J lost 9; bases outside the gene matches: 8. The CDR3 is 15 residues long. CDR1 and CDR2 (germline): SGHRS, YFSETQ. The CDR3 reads CASSLETGDGGIQYF. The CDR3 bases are TGCGCCAGCAGCTTGGAGACAGGGGATGGAGGCATTCAGTACTTC.

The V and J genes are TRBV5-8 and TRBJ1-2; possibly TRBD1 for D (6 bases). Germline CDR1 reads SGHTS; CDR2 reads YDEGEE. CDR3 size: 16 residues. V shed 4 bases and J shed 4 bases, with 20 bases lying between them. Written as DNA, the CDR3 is TGTGCCAGCAGCCTGACATGGACAGTCCGATCCTATGGCTACACCTTC. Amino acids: CASSLTWTVRSYGYTF.

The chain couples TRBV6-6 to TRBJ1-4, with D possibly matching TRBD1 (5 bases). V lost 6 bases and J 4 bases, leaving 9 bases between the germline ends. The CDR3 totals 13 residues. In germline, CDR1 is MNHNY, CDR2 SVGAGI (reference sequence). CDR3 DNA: TGTGCCAGCAGGACAGAAAATAATGAAAAACTGTTTTTT. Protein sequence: CASRTENNEKLFF.

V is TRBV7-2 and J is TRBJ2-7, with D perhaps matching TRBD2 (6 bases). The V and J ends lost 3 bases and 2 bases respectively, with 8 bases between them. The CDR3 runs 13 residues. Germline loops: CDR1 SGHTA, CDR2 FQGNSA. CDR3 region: CASSFSGPYEQYF. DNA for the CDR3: TGTGCCAGCAGCTTTAGCGGTCCCTACGAGCAGTACTTC. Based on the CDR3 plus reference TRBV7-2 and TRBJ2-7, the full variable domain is GAGVSQSPSNKVTEKGKDVELRCDPISGHTALYWYRQSLGQGLEFLIYFQGNSAPDKSGLPSDRFSAERTGGSVSTLTIQRTQQEDSAVYLCASSFSGPYEQYFGPGTRLTVT.

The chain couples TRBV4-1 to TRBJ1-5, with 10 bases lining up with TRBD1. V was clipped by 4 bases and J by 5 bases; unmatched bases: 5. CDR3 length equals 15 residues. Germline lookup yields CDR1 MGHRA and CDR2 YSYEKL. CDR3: CASSRSGQGYQPQHF. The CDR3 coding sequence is TGCGCCAGCAGCCGGTCGGGACAGGGGTATCAGCCCCAGCATTTT.